This entry lists 9 T cell receptor beta chains sequenced from one sample in a study of post-analysis software for immune sequencing data. cDNA libraries of TCR beta carried unique molecular identifiers. One entry per CDR3 protein, called by TCRdb with MiXCR from the PCR reads. The sample lists around 400,000 distinct CDR3 sequences, roughly 36% occurring once. Their recognized antigens are unknown. Study-level points and caveats: Patients had higher frequencies than controls of roughly five TRBV segments, including TRBV5-6, TRBV5-1 and TRBV20-1.

Sequences were obtained from blood. The source of these receptors is a girl under 18 with multiple sclerosis.

This clonotype was seen a few times. J is TRBJ1-1 and V is TRBV3-1; 8 nucleotides align to TRBD1. V dropped 3 bases and J dropped 1; count of bases not matched to a gene: 7. The CDR3 runs to 16 residues. CDR1 is LGHDT and CDR2 is YNNKEL in the germline V gene (reference sequence). The CDR3 region is CASSQPQGARNTEAFF. The DNA of the CDR3 is TGTGCCAGCAGCCAGCCCCAGGGGGCGAGGAACACTGAAGCTTTCTTT.

This clonotype was detected a few times. The J gene is TRBJ2-7, the V gene TRBV12-3 or TRBV12-4, with 7 positions matching TRBD1. The CDR3 contains 15 residues. Trimming removed 6 bases from V and 2 bases from J; junction bases left unmatched: 10. CDR3 residues: CASRSSFGTAYEQYF. The CDR3 region has the DNA TGTGCCAGCAGGAGCAGTTTTGGGACAGCCTACGAGCAGTACTTC.

This clonotype showed up just a few times. The chain is built from TRBV28 and TRBJ2-7; a weak D match, TRBD1 (5 bases). The CDR3 sequence is 14 residues long. Trimming took off 2 bases at V and 6 bases at J, with 14 bases between the two ends. Germline V gene data show CDR1 as MDHEN and CDR2 as SYDVKM. CDR3 residues: CASSLLEQAGEQYF. In nucleotides, the CDR3 is TGTGCCAGCAGTTTACTTGAACAGGCTGGCGAGCAGTACTTC.

The DNA of the CDR3 is TGTGCCAGCAGCCCCGACGTAGAGACCCAGTACTTC. Amino acids: CASSPDVETQYF. The J gene is TRBJ2-5, the V gene TRBV7-2; D gene uncertain. CDR1 SGHTA and CDR2 FQGNSA come from the germline V gene. This CDR3 has 12 residues. V dropped 5 bases and J dropped 4 bases, with 8 bases sitting between them. Full variable domain (outside the CDR3, taken from reference TRBV7-2 and TRBJ2-5): GAGVSQSPSNKVTEKGKDVELRCDPISGHTALYWYRQSLGQGLEFLIYFQGNSAPDKSGLPSDRFSAERTGGSVSTLTIQRTQQEDSAVYLCASSPDVETQYFGPGTRLLVL.

The chain joins TRBV4-3 to TRBJ1-5; D may be TRBD1 (6 bases). This CDR3 region has 15 residues. V lost 0 bases and J lost 5, with 11 bases in between. In germline, CDR1 is LGHNA, CDR2 YSLEER. CDR3 sequence: CASSQERGADQPQHF. CDR3 nucleotide sequence: TGCGCCAGCAGCCAAGAGAGGGGGGCGGATCAGCCCCAGCATTTT.

The chain has TRBV11-2 and TRBJ2-1; TRBD1 is a possible D gene (6 bases). Per germline, CDR1 SGHAT and CDR2 FQNNGV. Trimming stripped 2 bases from V and 5 bases from J, with 19 bases between. The CDR3 consists of 17 residues. The CDR3 nucleotides are TGTGCCAGCAGCTTAACCCAATCCGGGACACCACACAATGAGCAGTTCTTC. It specifies CASSLTQSGTPHNEQFF.

V usage is TRBV5-1 and J usage is TRBJ1-4, with TRBD1 matching 7 bases. The CDR3 spans 14 residues. In germline, CDR1 is SGHRS, CDR2 YFSETQ. Trimming cost V 4 bases and J 7 bases; bases outside gene matches: 7. CDR3 sequence: CASSPDRRGEKLFF. The CDR3 DNA reads TGCGCCAGCAGCCCGGACAGGAGGGGTGAAAAACTGTTTTTT.

The chain carries TRBV4-1 and TRBJ1-5; D call uncertain. The V gene's germline CDR1 is MGHRA and CDR2 YSYEKL. The CDR3 loop spans 15 amino acids. The V end was cut by 2 bases, the J end by 1 base, with 9 bases between. The CDR3 DNA reads as TGCGCCAGCAGCCAAACAACAGCGAGCAATCAGCCCCAGCATTTT. Protein: CASSQTTASNQPQHF.

The sample holds many counts of this clonotype. The rearrangement links TRBV6-2 or TRBV6-3 to TRBJ2-5; TRBD1 matches at 7 bases. The CDR3 runs to 13 residues. Germline V CDR1 and CDR2: MNHEY, SVGEGT. Germline trimming cut 5 bases from V and 2 bases from J; bases unmatched to any gene: 2. The CDR3, as DNA: TGTGCCAGCAGTAGGGGGCCACAAGAGACCCAGTACTTC. Protein sequence: CASSRGPQETQYF.